This TCR beta chain was sequenced in a study of blood T cell repertoires in COVID-19. Study information: In each case, the material was cDNA or gDNA derived from T cells, B-cell-depleted T cells, or PBMCs.

In germline, CDR1 is LGHNA, CDR2 YNFKEQ. Trimming took 0 bases from V and 11 from J; bases not matched to a gene: 13. There are 16 residues in the CDR3. The protocol was immunoSEQ multiplex PCR, while the TCRdb copy is restricted to in-frame clones and leaves out a portion. This table has 200,000 to 250,000 clones, over 75% appearing once. The sequence was obtained from a human donor in a cohort sampled during active COVID-19. Sequenced sample: peripheral blood. V and J are TRBV4-2 and TRBJ2-3; 8 bases line up with TRBD2. The CDR3 DNA sequence: TGTGCCAGCAGCCAAGATGGCGCGGGGGGCCTACGTAGGCAGTATTTT. Translation gives CASSQDGAGGLRRQYF.